This T cell receptor (beta chain) came from a study of blood T cell repertoires in COVID-19 (dated by TCRdb to the early 2020s). Background for the entire study: The collaborator samples originated in the United States, Italy and Spain and spanned the acute and convalescent phases of COVID-19. The repertoires were released in a freely available public database meant as a resource for research on the immune response to SARS-CoV-2. HLA class I and class II types, where available, came from metadata supplied by the sample provider rather than from assay-based typing. Sample metadata almost always included a de-identified subject ID, COVID-19 status, age in years and sex. The samples were drawn from two sources: the first 160 participants of the ongoing ImmuneRACE study, and 1,254 subjects contributed by 6 global collaborators. The material from the prospective study consisted of cDNA or gDNA derived from T cells, B-cell-depleted T cells, or PBMCs. Subjects who had been exposed to COVID-19, were actively infected with it, or had recovered from it provided the deeply sampled blood TCRbeta repertoires that made up the dataset. The paper's findings and limits, for the study overall: How much clinical and demographic metadata was included differed by source and by participant, and the metadata was provided uncurated.

TCRbeta CDR3 regions were amplified from genomic DNA by means of the immunoSEQ Assay, a bias-controlled multiplex PCR. In the original analysis: The number of nucleated cells in each sample was estimated from the amplification of reference gene primers within the assay. To quantify the absolute abundance of each unique TCRbeta CDR3 rearrangement, sequence reads were collapsed and filtered. For each sample, productive Simpson clonality was calculated as the square root of Simpson's diversity index across productive rearrangements. This is the immuneACCESS table as TCRdb keeps it, with only in-frame sequences that have V and J called. A part of the clones is gone; compared with another copy, unresolved V genes explain less than half, and the rest is unexplained. V and J calls and clone size are those listed in that table; D and trimming were worked out from the DNA. In all, the sample holds around 340,000 clones, and about 86% of those were seen once. The ten largest clones take up around 3% of the sample.

Concerning this clone itself: It has no known antigen specificity. The input lacks base qualities; no much larger clone sits a single base away.

V is cut by 4 bases and J by 3 bases, and the space between the germline ends is 16 bases. Including the terminal cysteine and phenylalanine, the CDR3 comprises 15 residues. Just the 45-base CDR3 DNA is kept, in frame starting at base 1. The germline V gene yields SGDLS for CDR1 and YYNGEE for CDR2. The collaborating institutions used their own protocols to collect whole blood in K2EDTA tubes. For TCRbeta analysis, collaborators shipped samples as frozen whole blood, isolated PBMCs, or DNA extracted from either of those sample types. The sequence came from a man younger than 40 with active or convalescent COVID-19. The specimen was peripheral blood. The V gene is TRBV9 and the J gene is TRBJ1-1; TRBD1 might be the D gene, on 6 matching bases. The CDR3 corresponds to CASSPWDNLYTEAFF. The DNA sequence reads TGTGCCAGCAGCCCCTGGGACAATTTGTACACTGAAGCTTTCTTT. Here the CDR3 is joined to the reference TRBV9 and TRBJ1-1 genes, and the full variable domain is: DSGVTQTPKHLITATGQRVTLRCSPRSGDLSVYWYQQSLDQGLQFLIQYYNGEERAKGNILERFSAQQFPDLHSELNLSSLELGDSALYFCASSPWDNLYTEAFFGQGTRLTVV.